What follows are 27 T cell receptor beta chains derived from one specimen sequenced in a study of blood T cell repertoires in COVID-19. TCRdb keeps only in-frame clones here, not all; method: immunoSEQ multiplex PCR. This sample carries approximately 240,000 clones, around 84% of them seen once, and the ten largest clones take roughly 4.6%. The sample taken for sequencing was peripheral blood. These receptors all come from an older woman who had recovered from COVID-19.

This rearrangement joins TRBV14 to TRBJ1-1; TRBD1 is a possible D gene (5 bases). V was shortened by 2 bases and J by 5 bases, with 15 bases between the two germline ends. CDR1 is SGHDN, CDR2 FVKESK, per germline. The CDR3 loop spans 15 amino acids. For the CDR3, the DNA is TGTGCCAGCAGCCAACAACCGGGACGGGGGACTGAAGCTTTCTTT. It translates to CASSQQPGRGTEAFF.

The chain combines TRBV7-2 with TRBJ2-3, with D perhaps matching TRBD2 (5 bases). CDR3 length: 14 amino acids. Per the germline V gene, CDR1 is SGHTA and CDR2 is FQGNSA. V was shortened by 3 bases and J by 0 bases, with 7 bases between the two germline ends. This CDR3 reads CASSLGSSTDTQYF. DNA for the CDR3: TGTGCCAGCAGCTTGGGGAGTAGCACAGATACGCAGTATTTT.

In its sample, this clone was seen once. The chain employs TRBV6-5 and TRBJ1-5, with D unclear. Germline V gene lookup returns CDR1 MNHEY and CDR2 SVGAGI. The CDR3 spans 13 residues. V was trimmed by 9 bases and J by 7 bases, leaving 16 bases between them. CDR3 DNA sequence: TGTGCCAGGTCAGAGGGAGTCGGCCAGCCCCAGCATTTT. This encodes CARSEGVGQPQHF.

V gene TRBV5-1 combines with J gene TRBJ2-3; TRBD2 aligns across 11 bases. The CDR3 is 14 amino acids. Trimming cost V 0 bases and J 14 bases; bases outside gene matches: 8. Germline CDR1 and CDR2: SGHRS and YFSETQ. The DNA for the CDR3 is TGCGCCAGCAGCTTGGAAGCTAGCGGGGGGCTTGGGTATTTT. Protein: CASSLEASGGLGYF.

The J gene is TRBJ2-7, the V gene TRBV2; weak D call: TRBD2 (6 bases). With 4 bases removed from V and 4 bases from J, the gap between germline ends came to 14 bases. The CDR3 spans 14 residues. Germline CDR1 and CDR2: SNHLY and FYNNEI. The CDR3 DNA sequence: TGTGCCAGCAGTGCCACGCGGGGAGGTTACGAGCAGTACTTC. Protein product: CASSATRGGYEQYF.

CDR3 nucleotide sequence: TGTGCCAGCAGCTTGGGGAAGGGACAGTATACCCAGTACTTC. Its translation: CASSLGKGQYTQYF. The genes are TRBV7-9 and TRBJ2-5, with 7 bases matching TRBD1. J gave up 8 bases and V 3 bases, and 9 bases lay outside the gene matches. CDR3 size: 14 residues. Germline V gene data show CDR1 as SEHNR and CDR2 as FQNEAQ (reference sequence).

This chain joins TRBV12-5 and TRBJ1-2; 7 nucleotides match TRBD1. The germline gives CDR1 LGHNT, CDR2 FRNRAP. V was clipped by 5 bases and J by 4 bases; unmatched bases: 4. The CDR3 is 13 residues long. The chain's CDR3 is CASGLTGSYGYTF. DNA for the CDR3: TGTGCTAGTGGTCTGACAGGGAGCTATGGCTACACCTTC.

This clone has a single count. This chain connects TRBV5-4 to TRBJ1-6; a possible D gene is TRBD1 (6 bases). V shed 2 bases and J shed 8 bases, with 23 bases lying between them. Germline V gene sequence: CDR1 SGHNT, CDR2 YYREEE (reference sequence). The CDR3 is made up of 18 amino acids. The CDR3 loop is CASSLGPPAGAVDSPLHF. For the CDR3, the DNA is TGTGCCAGCAGCTTAGGTCCCCCGGCAGGGGCTGTGGATTCACCCCTCCACTTT.

The chain combines TRBV20-1 with TRBJ1-1, with D perhaps matching TRBD1 (6 bases). Germline assignment: CDR1 DFQATT and CDR2 SNEGSKA (reference sequence). Trimming took off 4 bases at V and 7 bases at J, with 10 bases between the two ends. The CDR3 covers 11 residues. In nucleotides, the CDR3 is TGCAGTGCTACCGGACAGAGTGAAGCTTTCTTT. This sequence encodes CSATGQSEAFF.

In regard to this clone: Distinct nucleotide sequences in the sample also encode this CDR3. CDR3 DNA sequence: TGTGCCAGCTCACCACCGGGAGGGCCCTATGGCTACACCTTC. Protein product: CASSPPGGPYGYTF. The chain carries TRBV18 and TRBJ1-2; the D is unclear. Trimming shortened V by 0 bases and J by 4 bases, and 9 bases separated the two germline ends. Germline CDR1 and CDR2: KGHSH and LQKENI. This CDR3 comprises 14 residues.

This clone was counted a few times. CDR3 DNA: TGTGCCAGCAGCCACCAGCGGGGGGGACCCACAGATACGCAGTATTTT. This translates into CASSHQRGGPTDTQYF. The chain carries TRBV3-1 (or the pseudogene TRBV3-2) and TRBJ2-3, with 10 bases matching TRBD2. The CDR3 spans 16 residues. Germline V lookup: CDR1 LGHDT, CDR2 YNNKEL (reference sequence). The trim removed 3 bases at V and 2 bases at J, leaving 5 bases unmatched.

The chain combines TRBV7-9 with TRBJ1-1; perhaps TRBD1 as D (5 bases). CDR1 is SEHNR and CDR2 is FQNEAQ in the germline V gene (reference sequence). V was clipped by 1 base and J by 4 bases, with 7 bases between them. CDR3 length: 13 amino acids. DNA of the CDR3: TGTGCCAGCAGCTTAGAGGGGCCCACTGAAGCTTTCTTT. Amino acid sequence: CASSLEGPTEAFF.

This clone was picked up a small number of times. The J gene is TRBJ2-1, the V gene TRBV3-1 (or the pseudogene TRBV3-2), with 11 positions matching TRBD2. Germline V lookup: CDR1 LGHDT, CDR2 YNNKEL (reference sequence). J was trimmed by 4 bases and V by 4 bases; bases with no gene match: 6. CDR3 length: 16 residues. CDR3 region: CASSRGTSGDYNEQFF. The DNA of the CDR3 is TGTGCCAGCAGCCGGGGGACTAGCGGAGATTACAATGAGCAGTTCTTC.

This chain uses TRBV6-5 with TRBJ1-4; TRBD1 is a possible D gene (5 bases). Trimming stripped 11 bases from V and 2 bases from J, with 12 bases between. This CDR3 has 13 amino acids. The germline V gene encodes CDR1 MNHEY and CDR2 SVGAGI. CDR3 region: CALRAGTNEKLFF. CDR3 in DNA: TGTGCCTTAAGGGCAGGGACTAATGAAAAACTGTTTTTT.

The genes are TRBV6-1 and TRBJ1-4, with 12 bases aligning to TRBD1. Germline CDR1 is MNHNS and CDR2 is SASEGT. There are 12 residues in the CDR3. V shed 8 bases, J shed 8 bases, and the junction held 0 bases outside the gene matches. For the CDR3, the DNA is TGTGCCAGCGGGACAGGGGGCGAAAAACTGTTTTTT. Translated: CASGTGGEKLFF.

The chain carries TRBV3-1 (or the pseudogene TRBV3-2) and TRBJ1-1; D may be TRBD1 (5 bases). The CDR3 loop spans 15 amino acids. Trimming left V 1 base short and J 6 bases short, with 15 bases between. Germline V gene sequence: CDR1 LGHDT, CDR2 YNNKEL (reference sequence). As DNA, the CDR3 is TGTGCCAGCAGCCAAGTCGGGGGAATTAGCGCTGAAGCTTTCTTT. Translation: CASSQVGGISAEAFF.

This clone was detected a few times. The chain combines TRBV7-6 with TRBJ1-1, with 11 positions matching TRBD1. This CDR3 has 16 amino acids. Germline V gene sequence: CDR1 SGHVS, CDR2 FNYEAQ. V was pared by 3 bases and J by 1 base, with 4 bases of the junction left unmatched. The CDR3: CASSFGQGATNTEAFF. The CDR3 DNA reads as TGTGCCAGCAGCTTTGGACAGGGGGCGACGAACACTGAAGCTTTCTTT. The full variable domain, rest sourced from reference TRBV7-6 and TRBJ1-1, is GAGVSQSPRYKVTKRGQDVALRCDPISGHVSLYWYRQALGQGPEFLTYFNYEAQQDKSGLPNDRFSAERPEGSISTLTIQRTEQRDSAMYRCASSFGQGATNTEAFFGQGTRLTVV.

The chain joins TRBV6-2 or TRBV6-3 to TRBJ1-6; D call uncertain. Trimming took 4 bases from V and 0 from J, leaving 10 bases between them. Germline V lookup: CDR1 MNHEY, CDR2 SVGEGT. CDR3 length equals 16 residues. CDR3 nucleotides: TGTGCCAGCAGTTTCCCTAGGAGCTCCTATAATTCACCCCTCCACTTT. Residues: CASSFPRSSYNSPLHF.

Regarding this clone: Other DNA sequences in this specimen translate into the identical CDR3. This chain links TRBV6-5 with TRBJ1-2, with 10 bases aligning to TRBD1. This CDR3 comprises 14 residues. Germline V gene sequence: CDR1 MNHEY, CDR2 SVGAGI. With V trimmed by 7 bases and J by 4 bases, 6 bases remained unmatched. CDR3 residues: CASTRDRGSYGYTF. Written as DNA, the CDR3 is TGTGCCAGCACCCGGGACAGGGGTAGCTATGGCTACACCTTC.

V gene TRBV29-1 combines with J gene TRBJ2-2; 9 bases fit TRBD1. This CDR3 has 13 residues. The trim removed 6 bases at V and 4 bases at J, leaving 3 bases unmatched. CDR1 and CDR2 from the germline V gene are SQVTM and ANQGSEA. Here the CDR3 reads CSVGQGSTGELFF. The CDR3 coding sequence is TGCAGCGTCGGACAGGGGAGCACCGGGGAGCTGTTTTTT.

The genes are TRBV13 and TRBJ2-7, with TRBD1 as a possible D gene (5 bases). The length of the CDR3 is 15 residues. The germline V and J ends were trimmed by 8 bases and 0 bases, with 17 bases remaining between them. Germline V gives CDR1 PRHDT, CDR2 FYEKMQ (reference sequence). The CDR3 DNA follows: TGTGCCAGCGGAACAGGTGGTCGGACCTCCTACGAGCAGTACTTC. Protein sequence: CASGTGGRTSYEQYF.

The V gene is TRBV7-9, the J gene TRBJ2-7, with TRBD1 matching 8 bases. CDR1 is SEHNR and CDR2 is FQNEAQ in the germline V gene (reference sequence). The V and J ends lost 1 base and 6 bases, in that order; junction bases with no gene match: 8. The CDR3 is made up of 15 amino acids. The CDR3 region is CASSLVAGGWGEQYF. Here the CDR3 DNA reads TGTGCCAGCAGCTTAGTGGCAGGGGGCTGGGGCGAGCAGTACTTC.

This clone showed up many times. V and J are TRBV27 and TRBJ1-2; tentatively, D is TRBD1 (5 bases). Germline assignment: CDR1 MNHEY and CDR2 SMNVEV (reference sequence). V was clipped by 5 bases and J by 8 bases, with 18 bases between them. This CDR3 region has 14 residues. The CDR3 here is CASSPIGRQYGYTF. CDR3 coding DNA: TGTGCCAGCAGTCCCATCGGGCGACAGTACGGCTACACCTTC.

This clone showed up just once. The V call is TRBV5-4, the J call TRBJ2-7; TRBD2 aligns across 8 bases. Germline CDR1 SGHNT, CDR2 YYREEE (reference sequence). Trimming at V came to 4 bases and at J to 3 bases, leaving 9 bases not matched to a gene. There are 15 residues in the CDR3. DNA of the CDR3: TGTGCCAGCAGCCGGCGGGACGCGGGGGGCTACGAGCAGTACTTC. Translation: CASSRRDAGGYEQYF.

V is TRBV6-1 and J is TRBJ2-3; weak D call: TRBD1 (5 bases). The germline CDR1 and CDR2 sequences are MNHNS and SASEGT. V was pared by 1 base and J by 2 bases, with 10 bases between. This CDR3 is built from 15 residues. DNA of the CDR3: TGTGCCAGCAGTGAAGTCCCAGGGTACACAGATACGCAGTATTTT. Its protein is CASSEVPGYTDTQYF.

The table lists this clone with a count of one. The chain couples TRBV11-2 to TRBJ2-7, with D unclear. Germline lookup yields CDR1 SGHAT and CDR2 FQNNGV. V was trimmed by 3 bases and J by 0 bases, leaving 3 bases between them. The CDR3 loop spans 12 amino acids. The CDR3 nucleotides read TGTGCCAGCAGCTTTAGCTCCTACGAGCAGTACTTC. Protein sequence: CASSFSSYEQYF.

This clone has a handful of counts. V gene TRBV7-3 combines with J gene TRBJ2-5; 7 bases are a match to TRBD2. The CDR3 spans 15 residues. After removal of 5 bases from V and 5 bases from J, the junction contained 11 bases not matched to a gene. The germline V gene encodes CDR1 SGHTA and CDR2 FQGTGA. This chain's CDR3 is CASSLGAGVWETQYF. The CDR3 DNA is TGTGCCAGCAGCCTAGGGGCGGGGGTATGGGAGACCCAGTACTTC. The whole variable domain, filled in from reference TRBV7-3 and TRBJ2-5, reads GAGVSQTPSNKVTEKGKYVELRCDPISGHTALYWYRQSLGQGPEFLIYFQGTGAADDSGLPNDRFFAVRPEGSVSTLKIQRTERGDSAVYLCASSLGAGVWETQYFGPGTRLLVL.